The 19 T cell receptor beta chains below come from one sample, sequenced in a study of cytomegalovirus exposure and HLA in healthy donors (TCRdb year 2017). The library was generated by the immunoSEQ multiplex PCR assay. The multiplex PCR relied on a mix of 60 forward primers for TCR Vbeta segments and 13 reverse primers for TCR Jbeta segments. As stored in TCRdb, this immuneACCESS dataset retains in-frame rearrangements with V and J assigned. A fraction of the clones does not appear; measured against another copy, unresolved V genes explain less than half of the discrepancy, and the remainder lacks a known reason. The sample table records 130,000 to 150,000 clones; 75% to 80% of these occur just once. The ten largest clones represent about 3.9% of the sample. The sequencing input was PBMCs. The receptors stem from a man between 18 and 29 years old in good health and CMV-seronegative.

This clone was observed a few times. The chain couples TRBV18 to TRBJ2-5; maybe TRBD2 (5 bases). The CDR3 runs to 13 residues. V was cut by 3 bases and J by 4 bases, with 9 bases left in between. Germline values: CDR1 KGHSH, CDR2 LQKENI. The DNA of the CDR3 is TGTGCCAGCTCACCCCGAGGGAGAGAGACCCAGTACTTC. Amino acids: CASSPRGRETQYF.

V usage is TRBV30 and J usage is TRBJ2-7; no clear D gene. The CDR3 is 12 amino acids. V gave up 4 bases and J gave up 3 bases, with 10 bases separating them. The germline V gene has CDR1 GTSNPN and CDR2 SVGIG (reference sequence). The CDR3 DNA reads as TGTGCCTGGATGGGCCCCCTCTACGAGCAGTACTTC. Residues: CAWMGPLYEQYF.

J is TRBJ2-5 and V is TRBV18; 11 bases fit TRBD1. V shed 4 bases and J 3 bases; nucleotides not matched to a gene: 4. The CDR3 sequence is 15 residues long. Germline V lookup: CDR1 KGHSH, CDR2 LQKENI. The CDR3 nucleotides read TGTGCCAGCTCACAGGGGACAGGGGGAAAAGAGACCCAGTACTTC. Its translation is CASSQGTGGKETQYF.

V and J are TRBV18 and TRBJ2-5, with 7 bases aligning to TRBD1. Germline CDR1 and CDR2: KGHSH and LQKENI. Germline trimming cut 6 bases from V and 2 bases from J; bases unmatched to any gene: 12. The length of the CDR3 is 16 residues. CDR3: CASSMGQLTLQETQYF. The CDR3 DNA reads TGTGCCAGCTCCATGGGACAGCTAACTTTACAAGAGACCCAGTACTTC.

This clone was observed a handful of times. CDR3 amino acids: CASSPVRVAGRGLSGENTEAFF. In nucleotides, the CDR3 is TGCGCCAGCAGCCCCGTTCGTGTGGCGGGCAGGGGGCTATCCGGGGAGAACACTGAAGCTTTCTTT. The chain employs TRBV4-1 and TRBJ1-1; the match to TRBD1 covers 8 bases. Germline V gene data show CDR1 as MGHRA and CDR2 as YSYEKL. This CDR3 is built from 22 residues. Trimming at V came to 4 bases and at J to 1 base, leaving 26 bases not matched to a gene.

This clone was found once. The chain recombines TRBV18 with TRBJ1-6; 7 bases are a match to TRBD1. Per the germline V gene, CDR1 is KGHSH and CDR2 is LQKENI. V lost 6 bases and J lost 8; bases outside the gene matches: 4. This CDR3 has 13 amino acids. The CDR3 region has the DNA TGTGCCAGCTCTCTCACAGGGGATTCACCCCTCCACTTT. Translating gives CASSLTGDSPLHF.

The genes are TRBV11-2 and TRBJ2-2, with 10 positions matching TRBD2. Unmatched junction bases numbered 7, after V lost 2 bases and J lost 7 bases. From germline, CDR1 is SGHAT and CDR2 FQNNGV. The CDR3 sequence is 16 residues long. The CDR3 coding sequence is TGTGCCAGCAGCTTATACCTAGCGGGAGAAGTCGGGGAGCTGTTTTTT. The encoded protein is CASSLYLAGEVGELFF. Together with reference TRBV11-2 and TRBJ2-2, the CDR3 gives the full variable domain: EAGVAQSPRYKIIEKRQSVAFWCNPISGHATLYWYQQILGQGPKLLIQFQNNGVVDDSQLPKDRFSAERLKGVDSTLKIQPAKLEDSAVYLCASSLYLAGEVGELFFGEGSRLTVL.

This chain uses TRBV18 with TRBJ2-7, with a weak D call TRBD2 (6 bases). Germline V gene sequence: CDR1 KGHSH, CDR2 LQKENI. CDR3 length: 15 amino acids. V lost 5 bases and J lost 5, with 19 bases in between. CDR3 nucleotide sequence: TGTGCCAGCTCAGGCGGACGGGGGATTGCGGACGAGCAGTACTTC. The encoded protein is CASSGGRGIADEQYF.

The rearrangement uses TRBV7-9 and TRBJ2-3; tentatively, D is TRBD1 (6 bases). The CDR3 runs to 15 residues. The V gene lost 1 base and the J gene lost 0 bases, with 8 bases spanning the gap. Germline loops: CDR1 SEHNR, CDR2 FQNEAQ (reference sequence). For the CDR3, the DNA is TGTGCCAGCAGCTTAGGGGGGCCCAGCACAGATACGCAGTATTTT. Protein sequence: CASSLGGPSTDTQYF.

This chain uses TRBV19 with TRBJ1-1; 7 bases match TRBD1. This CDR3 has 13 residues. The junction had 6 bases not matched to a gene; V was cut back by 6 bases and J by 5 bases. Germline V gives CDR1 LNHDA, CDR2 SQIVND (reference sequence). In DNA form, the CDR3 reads TGTGCCAGTAGCCGACAGGGCGTAACTGAAGCTTTCTTT. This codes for CASSRQGVTEAFF.

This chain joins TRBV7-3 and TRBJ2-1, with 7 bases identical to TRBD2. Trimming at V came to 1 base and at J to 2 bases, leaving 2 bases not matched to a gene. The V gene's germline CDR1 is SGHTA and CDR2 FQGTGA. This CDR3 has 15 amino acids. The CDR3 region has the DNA TGTGCCAGCAGCTTAAGTGCGGGAGCCTACAATGAGCAGTTCTTC. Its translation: CASSLSAGAYNEQFF. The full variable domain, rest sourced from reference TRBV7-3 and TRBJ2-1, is GAGVSQTPSNKVTEKGKYVELRCDPISGHTALYWYRQSLGQGPEFLIYFQGTGAADDSGLPNDRFFAVRPEGSVSTLKIQRTERGDSAVYLCASSLSAGAYNEQFFGPGTRLTVL.

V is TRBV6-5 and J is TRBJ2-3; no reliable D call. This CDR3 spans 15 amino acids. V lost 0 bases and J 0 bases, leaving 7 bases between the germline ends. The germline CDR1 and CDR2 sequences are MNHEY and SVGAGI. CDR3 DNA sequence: TGTGCCAGCAGTTACTCTGCGACTAGCACAGATACGCAGTATTTT. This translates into CASSYSATSTDTQYF.

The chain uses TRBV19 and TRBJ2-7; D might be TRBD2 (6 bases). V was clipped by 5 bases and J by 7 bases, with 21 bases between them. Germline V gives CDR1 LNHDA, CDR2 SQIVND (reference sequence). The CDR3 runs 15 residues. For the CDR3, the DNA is TGTGCCAGTAGTCCGCCGGGACTCCTTCTTGGGGAGCAGTACTTC. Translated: CASSPPGLLLGEQYF.

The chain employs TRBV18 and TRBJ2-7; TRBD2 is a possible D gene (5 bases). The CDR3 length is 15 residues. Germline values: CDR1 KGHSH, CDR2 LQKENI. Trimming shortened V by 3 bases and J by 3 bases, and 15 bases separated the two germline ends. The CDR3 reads CASSPREGSHYEQYF. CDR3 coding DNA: TGTGCCAGCTCACCGAGAGAGGGTTCTCACTACGAGCAGTACTTC.

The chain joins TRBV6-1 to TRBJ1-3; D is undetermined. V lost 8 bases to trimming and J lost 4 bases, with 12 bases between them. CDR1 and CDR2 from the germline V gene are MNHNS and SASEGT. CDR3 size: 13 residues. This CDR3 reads CASEAAGGNTIYF. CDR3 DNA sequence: TGTGCCAGCGAGGCGGCGGGGGGAAACACCATATATTTT.

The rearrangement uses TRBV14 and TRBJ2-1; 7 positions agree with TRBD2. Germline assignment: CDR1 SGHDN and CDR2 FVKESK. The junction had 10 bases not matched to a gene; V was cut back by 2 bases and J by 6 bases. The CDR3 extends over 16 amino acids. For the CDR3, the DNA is TGTGCCAGCAGCCAAACGGGACTACCACGGGGCAATGAGCAGTTCTTC. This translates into CASSQTGLPRGNEQFF.

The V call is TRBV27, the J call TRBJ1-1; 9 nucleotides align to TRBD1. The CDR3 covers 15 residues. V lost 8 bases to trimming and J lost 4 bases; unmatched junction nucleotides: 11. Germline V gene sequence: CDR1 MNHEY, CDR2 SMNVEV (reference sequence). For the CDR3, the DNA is TGTGCCAGCCGAGATACAGGGGGCAAGGGCACTGAAGCTTTCTTT. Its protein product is CASRDTGGKGTEAFF.

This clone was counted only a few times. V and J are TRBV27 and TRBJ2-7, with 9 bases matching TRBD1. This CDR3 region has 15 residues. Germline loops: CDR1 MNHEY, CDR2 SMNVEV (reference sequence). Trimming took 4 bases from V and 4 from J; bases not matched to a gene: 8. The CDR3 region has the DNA TGTGCCAGCAGTTGGGTGACAGGGGGTCGGTACGAGCAGTACTTC. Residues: CASSWVTGGRYEQYF.

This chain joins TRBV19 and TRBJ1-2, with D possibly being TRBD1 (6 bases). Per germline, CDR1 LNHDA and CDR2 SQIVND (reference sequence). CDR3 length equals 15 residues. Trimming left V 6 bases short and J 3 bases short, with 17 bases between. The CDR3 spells CASSPEIRTDYGYTF. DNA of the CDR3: TGTGCCAGTAGCCCAGAGATCCGGACAGACTATGGCTACACCTTC.